This T cell receptor beta chain was captured in a study of CD4 T cells in relation to SARS-CoV-2 and coronaviruses. Across the study: TCR beta CDR3s were sequenced after roughly eleven-day antigen culture of PBMCs. Convalescent patients were fewer than ten males and 4 females; two were Hispanic.

A word on this clone: Its antigen is not identified.

Generated by immunoSEQ multiplex PCR, the TCRdb table keeps only in-frame clones and is missing some. Of about 41,000 clones in the sample, approximately 87% are singletons; the top ten hold roughly 1.2%. The CDR3 totals 18 residues. Trimming cost V 3 bases and J 1 base; bases outside gene matches: 13. Looked up from germline, CDR1 is GTSNPN and CDR2 is SVGIG (reference sequence). The sequence derives from an adult with COVID-19. Sequencing was carried out using naive CD4+ T cells from PBMCs, cultured in vitro. Noted subset: naive CD4+ T cells isolated by negative enrichment. This chain connects TRBV30 to TRBJ2-1; the match to TRBD1 covers 9 bases. CDR3 sequence: CAWSRDRDLGRSYNEQFF. In nucleotides, the CDR3 is TGTGCCTGGAGCCGGGACAGGGATTTGGGGAGGTCCTACAATGAGCAGTTCTTC.